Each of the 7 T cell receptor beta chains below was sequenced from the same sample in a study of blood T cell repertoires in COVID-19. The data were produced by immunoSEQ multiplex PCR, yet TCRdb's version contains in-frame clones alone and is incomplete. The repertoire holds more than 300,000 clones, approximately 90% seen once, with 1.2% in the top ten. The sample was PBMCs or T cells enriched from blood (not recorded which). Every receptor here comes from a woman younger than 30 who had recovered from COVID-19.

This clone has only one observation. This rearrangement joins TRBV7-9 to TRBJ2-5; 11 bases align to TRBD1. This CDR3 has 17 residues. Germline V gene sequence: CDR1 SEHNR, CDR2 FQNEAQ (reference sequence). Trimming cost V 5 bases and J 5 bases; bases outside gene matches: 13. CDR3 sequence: CASSPRVDRGPLETQYF. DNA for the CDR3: TGTGCCAGCAGCCCGAGGGTGGACAGGGGGCCTCTGGAGACCCAGTACTTC.

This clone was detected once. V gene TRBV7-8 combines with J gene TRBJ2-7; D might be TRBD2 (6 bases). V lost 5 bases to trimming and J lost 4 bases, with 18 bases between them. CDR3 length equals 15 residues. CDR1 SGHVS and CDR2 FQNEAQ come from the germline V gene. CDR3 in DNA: TGTGCCAGCAGCGTAGGGACCGGGGGAACGTACGAGCAGTACTTC. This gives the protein CASSVGTGGTYEQYF.

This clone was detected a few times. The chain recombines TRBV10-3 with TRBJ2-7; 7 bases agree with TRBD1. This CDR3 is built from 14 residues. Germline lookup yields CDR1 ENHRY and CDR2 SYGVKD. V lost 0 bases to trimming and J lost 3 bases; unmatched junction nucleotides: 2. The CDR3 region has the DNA TGTGCCATCAGTGAGTCGGGACAGAGCTACGAGCAGTACTTC. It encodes CAISESGQSYEQYF.

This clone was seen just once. The CDR3 nucleotides read TGTGCCTGGACTCGGGACAGCTACACAGATACGCAGTATTTT. Encoded protein: CAWTRDSYTDTQYF. The chain links TRBV30 to TRBJ2-3; 7 positions agree with TRBD1. CDR1 is GTSNPN, CDR2 SVGIG, per germline (reference sequence). The CDR3 runs to 14 residues. After removal of 4 bases from V and 2 bases from J, the junction contained 6 bases not matched to a gene.

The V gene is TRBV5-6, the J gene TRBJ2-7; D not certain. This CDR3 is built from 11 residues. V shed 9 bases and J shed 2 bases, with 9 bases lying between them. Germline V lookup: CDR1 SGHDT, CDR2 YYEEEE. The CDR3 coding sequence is TGTGCCAAAATAGCCACCTACGAGCAGTACTTC. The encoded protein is CAKIATYEQYF.

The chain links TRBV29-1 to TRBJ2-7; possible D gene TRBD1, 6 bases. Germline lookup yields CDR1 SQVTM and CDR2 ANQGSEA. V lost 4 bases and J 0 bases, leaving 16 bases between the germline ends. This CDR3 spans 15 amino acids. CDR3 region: CSVVPSWTASYEQYF. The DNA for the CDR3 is TGCAGCGTTGTACCCTCCTGGACAGCCTCCTACGAGCAGTACTTC.

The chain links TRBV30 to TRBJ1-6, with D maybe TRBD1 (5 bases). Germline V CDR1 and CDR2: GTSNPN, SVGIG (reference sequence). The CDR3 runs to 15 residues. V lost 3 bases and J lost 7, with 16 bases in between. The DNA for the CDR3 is TGTGCCTGGAGGGGGGGTTCCGCCGAGAATTCACCCCTCCACTTT. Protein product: CAWRGGSAENSPLHF.